The 21 T cell receptor beta chains below come from one sample, sequenced in a study of OX40 agonist ivuxolimab in advanced cancers. Profiling relied on immunoSEQ multiplex PCR, and the TCRdb table lists in-frame clones only, not all of them. The data hold tens of thousands of clones, with 89% observed a single time. This specimen was CD4+ or CD8+ T cells sorted from blood, taken in a trial of the OX40 agonist ivuxolimab. These receptors were obtained from an adult with an advanced solid tumor such as melanoma, head and neck, liver or kidney cancer.

V is TRBV7-9 and J is TRBJ2-3; the D gene is possibly TRBD1 (5 bases). The CDR3 length is 16 residues. The V gene's germline CDR1 is SEHNR and CDR2 FQNEAQ (reference sequence). The V and J ends lost 4 bases and 6 bases respectively, with 20 bases between them. This CDR3 reads CASSSSWLGEVDTQYF. The CDR3 nucleotides read TGTGCCAGCAGCTCCTCTTGGTTAGGGGAAGTGGATACGCAGTATTTT.

The V gene is TRBV6-1, the J gene TRBJ2-7; 7 nucleotides line up with TRBD1. Germline CDR1 is MNHNS and CDR2 is SASEGT. Trimming took 3 bases from V and 5 from J; bases not matched to a gene: 7. This CDR3 comprises 14 residues. As DNA, the CDR3 is TGTGCCAGCAGTGACTGGGGACAGAGCGACGAGCAGTACTTC. It codes for CASSDWGQSDEQYF.

V and J are TRBV27 and TRBJ2-1; D is uncertain. From germline, CDR1 is MNHEY and CDR2 SMNVEV (reference sequence). The V gene lost 5 bases and the J gene lost 6 bases, with 8 bases spanning the gap. The CDR3 spans 12 residues. The CDR3 DNA is TGTGCCAGCAGTCGGCAGGTCAATGAGCAGTTCTTC. Translated: CASSRQVNEQFF.

The V call is TRBV9, the J call TRBJ2-7; TRBD1 matches 8 bases. With V trimmed by 3 bases and J by 6 bases, 11 bases remained unmatched. This CDR3 has 15 amino acids. Germline CDR1 SGDLS, CDR2 YYNGEE. In DNA form, the CDR3 reads TGTGCCAGCAGCGCGAGGACAGGGTTGGACGTCGAGCAGTACTTC. It translates to CASSARTGLDVEQYF.

The chain joins TRBV6-1 to TRBJ2-3; D gene uncertain. Trimming took off 7 bases at V and 2 bases at J, with 7 bases between the two ends. The germline CDR1 and CDR2 sequences are MNHNS and SASEGT. This CDR3 region has 12 residues. Written as DNA, the CDR3 is TGTGCCAGCACCGAGAACACAGATACGCAGTATTTT. This sequence encodes CASTENTDTQYF.

This sequence joins TRBV10-3 and TRBJ2-7; 12 bases fit TRBD1. Germline-derived CDR1 and CDR2 are ENHRY and SYGVKD. The CDR3 has 14 amino acids. The junction had 3 bases not matched to a gene; V was cut back by 6 bases and J by 3 bases. In DNA form, the CDR3 reads TGTGCCATCAGAGGGACAGGGGGCTTCTACGAGCAGTACTTC. It is translated as CAIRGTGGFYEQYF.

This clone is labeled medium-sized. CDR3 sequence reads: CASSSESSYEQYF. CDR3 bases: TGTGCCAGCAGTTCAGAGAGCTCCTACGAGCAGTACTTC. The chain uses TRBV27 and TRBJ2-7; no firm D call. Germline CDR1 MNHEY, CDR2 SMNVEV (reference sequence). Between the trimmed V and J ends, which lost 4 bases and 0 bases, there was a span of 7 bases. The CDR3 totals 13 residues.

V gene TRBV7-6 combines with J gene TRBJ2-6; D is perhaps TRBD1 (6 bases). The CDR3 has 19 residues. The V end was cut by 6 bases, the J end by 0 bases, with 21 bases between. CDR1 and CDR2 from the germline V gene are SGHVS and FNYEAQ. CDR3 amino acids: CASSFVRDKGLSGANVLTF. The CDR3, as DNA: TGTGCCAGCAGTTTTGTCCGGGACAAGGGCCTCTCTGGGGCCAACGTCCTGACTTTC.

CDR3 region: CASGVQQGQGAYEQYF. The CDR3 DNA sequence: TGTGCCAGCGGGGTTCAACAGGGACAGGGGGCATACGAGCAGTACTTC. This rearrangement joins TRBV2 to TRBJ2-7; 12 nucleotides line up with TRBD1. The germline CDR1 and CDR2 sequences are SNHLY and FYNNEI. V dropped 8 bases and J dropped 4; count of bases not matched to a gene: 12. CDR3 length: 16 residues.

The V gene is TRBV28, the J gene TRBJ2-2; D is perhaps TRBD1 (5 bases). The CDR3 sequence is 14 residues long. Looked up from germline, CDR1 is MDHEN and CDR2 is SYDVKM. The germline V and J ends were trimmed by 6 bases and 2 bases, with 10 bases remaining between them. The CDR3 region is CASSHDSNTGELFF. The CDR3 DNA reads TGTGCCAGCAGCCACGACAGCAACACCGGGGAGCTGTTTTTT.

This clone was seen many times. The chain has TRBV30 and TRBJ1-1, with D unresolved. The V and J ends lost 5 bases and 8 bases respectively, with 12 bases between them. The CDR3 runs to 11 residues. The germline V gene has CDR1 GTSNPN and CDR2 SVGIG (reference sequence). Written as DNA, the CDR3 is TGTGCCTGGGTTGTGGGCTGGGAAGCTTTCTTT. This translates into CAWVVGWEAFF.

V and J are TRBV28 and TRBJ1-1, with a tentative D call TRBD1 (5 bases). The germline V gene has CDR1 MDHEN and CDR2 SYDVKM. The CDR3 sequence is 16 residues long. The germline V and J ends were trimmed by 7 bases and 0 bases, with 18 bases remaining between them. Here the CDR3 reads CASTSGAPTLNTEAFF. For the CDR3, the DNA is TGTGCCAGCACCAGCGGGGCCCCCACCCTGAACACTGAAGCTTTCTTT.

V is TRBV15 and J is TRBJ1-2, with D possibly being TRBD1 (6 bases). Trimming left V 0 bases short and J 3 bases short, with 11 bases between. Germline loops: CDR1 LNHNV, CDR2 YYDKDF (reference sequence). The CDR3 loop spans 15 amino acids. DNA for the CDR3: TGTGCCACCAGCAGAGATAGGGGGGCCGACTATGGCTACACCTTC. Amino acids: CATSRDRGADYGYTF.

The CDR3 nucleotides read TGCGCCAGCAGCCAAGTGGGTGCAGGATCCTACGAGCAGTACTTC. Protein sequence: CASSQVGAGSYEQYF. V gene TRBV4-1 combines with J gene TRBJ2-7, with D unresolved. CDR1 and CDR2 from the germline V gene are MGHRA and YSYEKL. CDR3 length equals 15 residues. V was trimmed by 1 base and J by 1 base, leaving 11 bases between them.

This rearrangement joins TRBV6-1 to TRBJ2-7; D might be TRBD2 (6 bases). Germline V gene lookup returns CDR1 MNHNS and CDR2 SASEGT. Trimming removed 3 bases at V and 0 bases at J, with 12 bases between. The CDR3 runs to 15 residues. The CDR3 sequence: CASSELAANSYEQYF. CDR3 nucleotide sequence: TGTGCCAGCAGTGAGTTAGCGGCTAACTCCTACGAGCAGTACTTC.

This clone has a single count. This chain uses TRBV27 with TRBJ1-2; D might be TRBD1 (6 bases). The CDR3 has 15 residues. Deletions cut 5 bases from V and 5 bases from J, with 18 bases between. Germline V CDR1 and CDR2: MNHEY, SMNVEV (reference sequence). CDR3 residues: CASSQLQGSLYGYTF. The DNA for the CDR3 is TGTGCCAGCAGTCAATTACAGGGTTCACTATATGGCTACACCTTC.

This chain connects TRBV27 to TRBJ2-1, with TRBD2 as a possible D gene (7 bases). The CDR3 length is 15 residues. The germline V and J ends were trimmed by 2 bases and 8 bases, with 16 bases remaining between them. From germline, CDR1 is MNHEY and CDR2 SMNVEV (reference sequence). The CDR3 bases are TGTGCCAGCAGTTTAGAGAGGGGGGGCCGGCATGAGCAGTTCTTC. Translating it yields CASSLERGGRHEQFF.

Ten or more counts support this clone. The chain employs TRBV14 and TRBJ2-7; no definite D call. CDR1 and CDR2 (germline): SGHDN, FVKESK. The V gene lost 3 bases and the J gene lost 0 bases, with 6 bases spanning the gap. The CDR3 spans 13 residues. The CDR3 DNA reads TGTGCCAGCAGCCAGTCCCACTCCTACGAGCAGTACTTC. Translated, it gives CASSQSHSYEQYF.

The CDR3 spells CASSHRGGPGELFF. CDR3 DNA: TGCGCCAGCAGCCACCGGGGGGGGCCCGGGGAGCTGTTTTTT. The rearrangement links TRBV4-1 to TRBJ2-2; 8 bases are a match to TRBD2. With V trimmed by 3 bases and J by 6 bases, 3 bases remained unmatched. Looked up from germline, CDR1 is MGHRA and CDR2 is YSYEKL. This CDR3 is built from 14 residues.

The chain joins TRBV29-1 to TRBJ2-1; 11 bases agree with TRBD2. J was trimmed by 1 base and V by 1 base; bases with no gene match: 9. The germline gives CDR1 SQVTM, CDR2 ANQGSEA. This CDR3 region has 18 residues. The CDR3 region is CSVEVGLAGGLSYNEQFF. Here the CDR3 DNA reads TGCAGCGTTGAAGTCGGGCTAGCGGGAGGTCTTTCCTACAATGAGCAGTTCTTC.

To note about this clone: This same CDR3 is encoded by further DNA sequences in the sample. This chain joins TRBV27 and TRBJ1-1; D gene uncertain. Germline loops: CDR1 MNHEY, CDR2 SMNVEV (reference sequence). This CDR3 is built from 13 residues. V lost 2 bases and J 0 bases, leaving 4 bases between the germline ends. CDR3 protein: CASSLGMNTEAFF. For the CDR3, the DNA is TGTGCCAGCAGTTTAGGCATGAACACTGAAGCTTTCTTT.